Listed below are T cell receptor beta chains from one sample, sequenced in a study of sequential checkpoint blockade in melanoma. TCRdb's copy holds only in-frame clones and misses some; the assay was immunoSEQ multiplex PCR. The sample yields about 18,000 clones, more than 65% seen once. The material sequenced was tumor tissue (inferred from file names), taken from a patient given nivolumab and ipilimumab in sequence. All receptors derive from a human donor with melanoma. Each CDR3 is given with its conserved first and last residue. A D gene is named only where the DNA matches it firmly. A row's size may be missing; if present it is once, few, many or a size class.

V gene	J gene	D gene	clone size	CDR3 DNA	CDR3 protein
TRBV19	TRBJ1-2	TRBD1	NA	TGTGCCAGTAGTTCTCCGGACAGGGGATCTTGGGGCTACACCTTC	CASSSPDRGSWGYTF
TRBV7-4	TRBJ2-7	NA	NA	TGTGCCAGCAGCGTGACAGGAAACTACGAGCAGTACTTC	CASSVTGNYEQYF
TRBV6-8	TRBJ1-1	TRBD1	medium-sized	TGTGCCAGCAGTTATGGGGGGACAGGGCACACTGAAGCTTTCTTT	CASSYGGTGHTEAFF
TRBV10-2	TRBJ2-3	NA	NA	TGCGCCAGCAGTGAAGGTGGTACCACAGATACGCAGTATTTT	CASSEGGTTDTQYF
TRBV18	TRBJ2-2	NA	NA	TGTGCCAGCTCCAGGGGATTGACCGGGGAGCTGTTTTTT	CASSRGLTGELFF
TRBV7-7	TRBJ2-1	NA	NA	TGTGCCAGCAGCCCCGGCGGAGGGTCGTCCTACAATGAGCAGTTCTTC	CASSPGGGSSYNEQFF
TRBV18	TRBJ1-4	NA	NA	TGTGCCAGCTCACCAAGAGGCGGACAGATAAATGAAAAACTGTTTTTT	CASSPRGGQINEKLFF
TRBV18	TRBJ2-1	TRBD2	NA	TGTGCCAGCTCAAAGATTAGCGGGGAGCAGTTCTTC	CASSKISGEQFF
TRBV18	TRBJ1-5	TRBD1	NA	TGTGCCAGCTCAAGGACAGGAGATTATCAGCCCCAGCATTTT	CASSRTGDYQPQHF
TRBV18	TRBJ1-2	TRBD1	NA	TGTGCCAGCTCACCGTCTCAGGGGGGCCATGGCTACACCTTC	CASSPSQGGHGYTF
TRBV30	TRBJ2-2	TRBD1	NA	TGTGCCTGGAGTGTCTCAGGGGGCGGGGAGCTGTTTTTT	CAWSVSGGGELFF
TRBV19	TRBJ1-3	NA	NA	TGTGCCAGTAGTATAAGATCCTGGGGCTCTGGAAACACCATATATTTT	CASSIRSWGSGNTIYF
TRBV11-3	TRBJ2-3	NA	NA	TGTGCCAGCAGCTTATGGGTCGGGAGCCCAGATACGCAGTATTTT	CASSLWVGSPDTQYF
TRBV6-8	TRBJ2-2	TRBD1	NA	TGTGCCAGCAGTCAGTTAACAGGGGGCACCGGGGAGCTGTTTTTT	CASSQLTGGTGELFF
TRBV6-8	TRBJ2-1	NA	once	TGTGCCAGCAGGATCACTAGAGAGTATGAGCAGTTCTTC	CASRITREYEQFF
TRBV14	TRBJ2-6	TRBD1	NA	TGTGCCAGCAGCGCCCCGGGACAGGGGGGCCTCTCTGGGGCCAACGTCCTGACTTTC	CASSAPGQGGLSGANVLTF
TRBV28	TRBJ2-2	NA	once	TGTGCCAGCACCCCGGCAACAAAGGCCGGGGAGCTGTTTTTT	CASTPATKAGELFF
TRBV28	TRBJ2-7	NA	NA	TGTGCCAGCAACCCCGCCGGTGCTTTCTCCTACGAGCAGTACTTC	CASNPAGAFSYEQYF
TRBV9	TRBJ2-3	NA	NA	TGTGCCAGCAGCGTAGGGGGGGTTCTCACAGATACGCAGTATTTT	CASSVGGVLTDTQYF
TRBV28	TRBJ2-1	TRBD1	NA	TGTGCCAGCAGTTTATCCGGGACAGGGATAAACGAGCAGTTCTTC	CASSLSGTGINEQFF
TRBV10-2	TRBJ2-1	NA	NA	TGCGCCAGCAGTGAGTCGAGTAGGAGCTCCTACAATGAGCAGTTCTTC	CASSESSRSSYNEQFF
TRBV28	TRBJ1-2	NA	NA	TGTGCCAGCAGTTTATCGAGGGTTCATGGCTACACCTTC	CASSLSRVHGYTF
TRBV19	TRBJ1-1	TRBD1	NA	TGTGCCAGTACCTCTCCTGGACAGGGGAGATGGAACACTGAAGCTTTCTTT	CASTSPGQGRWNTEAFF
TRBV18	TRBJ2-1	NA	few	TGTGCCAGCTCACCATTAATCCCGAACGCCGTCTACAATGAGCAGTTCTTC	CASSPLIPNAVYNEQFF
TRBV12-1	TRBJ2-2	NA	once	TGTGCCAGCAGCCGAGCGGGTCCCGGGGAGCTGTTTTTT	CASSRAGPGELFF
TRBV28	TRBJ2-7	NA	NA	TGTGCCAGCAGTTTTGGGGACTACGAGCAGTACTTC	CASSFGDYEQYF
TRBV12-5	TRBJ1-5	NA	NA	TGTGCCAGCGGTATCAGGGCATCCCAGCCCCAGCATTTT	CASGIRASQPQHF
TRBV25-1	TRBJ2-1	NA	NA	TGTGCCAGCACCCCCCGGAGGAGCTACAATGAGCAGTTCTTC	CASTPRRSYNEQFF
TRBV29-1	TRBJ2-5	NA	NA	TGCAGCGTTGTCCTCTTGGCAGGGGGAGGCCAAGAGACCCAGTACTTC	CSVVLLAGGGQETQYF
TRBV5-1	TRBJ2-5	TRBD2	NA	TGCGCCAGCAGCTTGAACGGGAGGGCCGGAGAGACCCAGTACTTC	CASSLNGRAGETQYF
TRBV5-1	TRBJ2-7	NA	NA	TGCGCCAGCAGCTTGGACCAGGGGCCCTACGAGCAGTACTTC	CASSLDQGPYEQYF
TRBV11-1	TRBJ2-3	TRBD2	NA	TGTGCCAGCAGCCCGGGGACTAGCGGAACAGATACGCAGTATTTT	CASSPGTSGTDTQYF
TRBV27	TRBJ2-5	TRBD1	NA	TGTGCCAGCAGTTTAGGGACAGGGGGGCGGTGGTACTTC	CASSLGTGGRWYF
TRBV18	TRBJ2-5	NA	NA	TGTGCCAGCTCACTGGGGAGGTATGAGACCCAGTACTTC	CASSLGRYETQYF
TRBV5-1	TRBJ2-7	TRBD1	few	TGCGCCAGCAGCCCTGGGACAGGGAAAACCGAGCAGTACTTC	CASSPGTGKTEQYF
TRBV11-3	TRBJ1-1	NA	NA	TGTGCCAGCACCCCGGGACACAGGAACACTGAAGCTTTCTTT	CASTPGHRNTEAFF
TRBV14	TRBJ2-1	NA	NA	TGTGCCAGCAGCCTGCAAAGCTCCTACAATGAGCAGTTCTTC	CASSLQSSYNEQFF
TRBV14	TRBJ2-1	TRBD2	NA	TGTGCCAGCTCACCTGGGGGGGATGAGCAGTTCTTC	CASSPGGDEQFF
TRBV30	TRBJ1-2	NA	NA	TGTGCCTGGCGAAGGGAACTAATTACCACCTTC	CAWRRELITTF
TRBV1	TRBJ2-2	NA	few	TGCGCCAGCAGTGGGACAGGGGGCTCCACCGGGGAGCTGTTTTTT	CASSGTGGSTGELFF
TRBV23-1	TRBJ2-1	TRBD2	NA	TGCGCCAGCAGCTTCGGGAGGAGCTCCTACAATGAGCAGTTCTTC	CASSFGRSSYNEQFF
TRBV7-5	TRBJ1-1	NA	NA	TGTGCCAGCAGCTTTCTGGGGGGCGGGAACACTGAAGCTTTCTTT	CASSFLGGGNTEAFF
TRBV1	TRBJ1-4	NA	once	TGCGCCAGCAGCCAAGATCACGGTGAATTGGGTGAAAAACTGTTTTTT	CASSQDHGELGEKLFF